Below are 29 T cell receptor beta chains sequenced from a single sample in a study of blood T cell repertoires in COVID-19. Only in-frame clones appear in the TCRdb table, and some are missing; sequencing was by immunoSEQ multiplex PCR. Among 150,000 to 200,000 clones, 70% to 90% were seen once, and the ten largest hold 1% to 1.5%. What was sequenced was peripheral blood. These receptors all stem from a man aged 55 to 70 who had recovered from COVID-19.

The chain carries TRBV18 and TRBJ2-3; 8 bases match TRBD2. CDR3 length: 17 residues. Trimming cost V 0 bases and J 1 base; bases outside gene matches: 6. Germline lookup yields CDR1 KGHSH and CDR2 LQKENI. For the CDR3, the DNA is TGTGCCAGCTCACCACCGAGGAGCGGGGGTGGCACAGATACGCAGTATTTT. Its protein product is CASSPPRSGGGTDTQYF.

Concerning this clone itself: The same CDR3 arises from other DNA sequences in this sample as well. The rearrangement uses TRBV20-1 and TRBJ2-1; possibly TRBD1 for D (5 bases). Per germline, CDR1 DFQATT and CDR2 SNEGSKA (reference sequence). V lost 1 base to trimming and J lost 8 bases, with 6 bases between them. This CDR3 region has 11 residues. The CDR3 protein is CSARGGHEQFF. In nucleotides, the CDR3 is TGCAGTGCTAGAGGGGGCCATGAGCAGTTCTTC.

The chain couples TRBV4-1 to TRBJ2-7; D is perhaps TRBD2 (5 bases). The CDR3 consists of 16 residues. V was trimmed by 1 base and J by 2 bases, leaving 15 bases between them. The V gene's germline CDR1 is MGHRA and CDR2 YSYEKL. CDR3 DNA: TGCGCCAGCAGCCAAGGTGGGGTGGACGGGACCTACGAGCAGTACTTC. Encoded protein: CASSQGGVDGTYEQYF.

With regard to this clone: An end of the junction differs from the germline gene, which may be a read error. CDR3 loop: CASSYGFPGNDGYTF. DNA for the CDR3: TGTGCCAGTAGTTACGGATTCCCAGGGAACGATGGCTACACCTTC. The rearrangement links TRBV6-6 to TRBJ1-2; D is possibly TRBD1 (5 bases). Germline values: CDR1 MNHNY, CDR2 SVGAGI (reference sequence). This CDR3 contains 15 residues.

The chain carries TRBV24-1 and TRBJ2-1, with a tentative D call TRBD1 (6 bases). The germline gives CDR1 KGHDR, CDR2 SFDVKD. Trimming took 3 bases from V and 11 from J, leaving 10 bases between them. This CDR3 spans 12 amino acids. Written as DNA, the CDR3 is TGTGCCACCAGTGATGGGACAAGTAAGCAGTTCTTC. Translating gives CATSDGTSKQFF.

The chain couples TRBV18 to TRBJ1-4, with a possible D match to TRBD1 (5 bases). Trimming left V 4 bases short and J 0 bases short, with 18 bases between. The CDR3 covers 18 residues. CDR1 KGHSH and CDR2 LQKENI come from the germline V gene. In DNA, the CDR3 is TGTGCCAGCTCACGGTCGCAGCAGGGAACCTCAACTAATGAAAAACTGTTTTTT. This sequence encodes CASSRSQQGTSTNEKLFF.

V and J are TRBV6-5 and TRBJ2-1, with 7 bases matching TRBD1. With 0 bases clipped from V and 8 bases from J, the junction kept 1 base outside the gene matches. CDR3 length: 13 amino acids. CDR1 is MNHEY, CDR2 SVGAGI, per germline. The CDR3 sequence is CASSYSGTDEQFF. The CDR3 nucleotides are TGTGCCAGCAGTTACTCCGGGACAGATGAGCAGTTCTTC.

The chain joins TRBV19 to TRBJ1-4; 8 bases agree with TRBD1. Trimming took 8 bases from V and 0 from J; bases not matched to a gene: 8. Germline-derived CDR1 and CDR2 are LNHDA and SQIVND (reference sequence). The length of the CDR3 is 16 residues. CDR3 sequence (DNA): TGTGCCAGTGGACAGGGTTTATTGACAACTAATGAAAAACTGTTTTTT. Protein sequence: CASGQGLLTTNEKLFF.

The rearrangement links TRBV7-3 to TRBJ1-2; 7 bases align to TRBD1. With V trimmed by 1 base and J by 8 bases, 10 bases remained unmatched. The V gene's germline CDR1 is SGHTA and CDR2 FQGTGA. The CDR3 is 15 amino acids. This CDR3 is CASSLKDRVECGYTF. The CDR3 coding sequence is TGTGCCAGCAGCTTAAAAGACAGGGTCGAATGCGGCTACACCTTC.

The CDR3 sequence is CASSLAGDNSPLHF. The CDR3 DNA sequence: TGTGCCAGCAGCTTAGCAGGGGATAATTCACCCCTCCACTTT. The chain combines TRBV7-2 with TRBJ1-6; the D gene is possibly TRBD1 (5 bases). V was cut by 0 bases and J by 5 bases, with 5 bases left in between. This CDR3 contains 14 residues. The germline V gene encodes CDR1 SGHTA and CDR2 FQGNSA.

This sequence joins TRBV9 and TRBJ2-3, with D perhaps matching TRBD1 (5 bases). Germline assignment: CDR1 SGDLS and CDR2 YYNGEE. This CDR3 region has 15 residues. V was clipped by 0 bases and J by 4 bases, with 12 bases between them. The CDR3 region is CASSVGGFGADTQYF. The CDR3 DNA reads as TGTGCCAGCAGCGTAGGGGGCTTTGGGGCAGATACGCAGTATTTT.

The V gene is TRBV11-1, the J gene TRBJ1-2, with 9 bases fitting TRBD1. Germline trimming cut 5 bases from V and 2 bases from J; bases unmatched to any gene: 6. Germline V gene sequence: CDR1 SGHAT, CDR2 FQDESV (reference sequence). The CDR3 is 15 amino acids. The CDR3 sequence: CASSSRQGDNYGYTF. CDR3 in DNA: TGTGCCAGCAGCAGTAGACAGGGGGACAACTATGGCTACACCTTC.

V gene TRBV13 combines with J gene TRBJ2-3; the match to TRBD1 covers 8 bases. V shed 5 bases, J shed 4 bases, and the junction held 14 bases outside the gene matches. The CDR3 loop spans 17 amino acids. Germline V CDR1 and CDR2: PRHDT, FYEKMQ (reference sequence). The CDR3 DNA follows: TGTGCCAGCAGCGCACCCTGGACAGGGATAAGCGCAGATACGCAGTATTTT. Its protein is CASSAPWTGISADTQYF.

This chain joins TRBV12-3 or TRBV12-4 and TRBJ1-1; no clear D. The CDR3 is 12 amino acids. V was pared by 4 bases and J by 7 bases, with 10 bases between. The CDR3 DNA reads TGTGCCAGCAGTTGGTCCAGGAATGAAGCTTTCTTT. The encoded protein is CASSWSRNEAFF.

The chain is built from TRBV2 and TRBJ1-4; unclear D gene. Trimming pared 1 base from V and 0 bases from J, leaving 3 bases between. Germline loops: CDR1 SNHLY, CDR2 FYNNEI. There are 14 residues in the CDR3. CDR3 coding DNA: TGTGCCAGCAGTGAAGTTACAACTAATGAAAAACTGTTTTTT. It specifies CASSEVTTNEKLFF. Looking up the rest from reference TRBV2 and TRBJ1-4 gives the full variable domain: EPEVTQTPSHQVTQMGQEVILRCVPISNHLYFYWYRQILGQKVEFLVSFYNNEISEKSEIFDDQFSVERPDGSNFTLKIRSTKLEDSAMYFCASSEVTTNEKLFFGSGTQLSVL.

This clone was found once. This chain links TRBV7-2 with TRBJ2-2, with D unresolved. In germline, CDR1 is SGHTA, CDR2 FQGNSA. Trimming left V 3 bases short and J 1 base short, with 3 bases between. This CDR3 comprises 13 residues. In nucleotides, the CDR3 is TGTGCCAGCAGCTTCAAGAACACCGGGGAGCTGTTTTTT. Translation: CASSFKNTGELFF.

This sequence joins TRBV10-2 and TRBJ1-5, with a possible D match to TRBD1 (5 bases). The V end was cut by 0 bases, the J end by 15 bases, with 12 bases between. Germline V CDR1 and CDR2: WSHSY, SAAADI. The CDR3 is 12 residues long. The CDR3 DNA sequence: TGCGCCAGCAGTGAGTCGATCAGGGCCGGGCATTTT. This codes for CASSESIRAGHF.

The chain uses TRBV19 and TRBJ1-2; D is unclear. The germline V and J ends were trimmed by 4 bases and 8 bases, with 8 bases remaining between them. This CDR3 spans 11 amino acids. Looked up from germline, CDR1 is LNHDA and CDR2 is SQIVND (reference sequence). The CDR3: CASSTGPGYTF. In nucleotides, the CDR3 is TGTGCCAGTAGTACAGGCCCAGGCTACACCTTC.

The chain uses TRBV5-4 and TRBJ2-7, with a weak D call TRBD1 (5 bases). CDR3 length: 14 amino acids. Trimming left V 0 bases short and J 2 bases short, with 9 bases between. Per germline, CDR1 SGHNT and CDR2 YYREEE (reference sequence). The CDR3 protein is CASSLDPGPYEQYF. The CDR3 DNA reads TGTGCCAGCAGCTTGGATCCAGGGCCCTACGAGCAGTACTTC.

The chain's CDR3 is CASSYSNRRRNTEAFF. In DNA form, the CDR3 reads TGTGCCAGCAGTTACTCGAATCGGCGGAGAAACACTGAAGCTTTCTTT. The rearrangement joins TRBV6-5 to TRBJ1-1; D not resolved. The CDR3 runs 16 residues. V dropped 0 bases and J dropped 2 bases, with 13 bases sitting between them. CDR1 MNHEY and CDR2 SVGAGI come from the germline V gene.

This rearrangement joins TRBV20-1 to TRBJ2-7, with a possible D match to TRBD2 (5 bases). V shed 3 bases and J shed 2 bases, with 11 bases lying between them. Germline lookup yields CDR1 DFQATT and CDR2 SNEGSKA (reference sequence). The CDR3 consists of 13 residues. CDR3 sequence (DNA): TGCAGTGCTAGTTCCGGGGTTCCCTACGAGCAGTACTTC. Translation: CSASSGVPYEQYF.

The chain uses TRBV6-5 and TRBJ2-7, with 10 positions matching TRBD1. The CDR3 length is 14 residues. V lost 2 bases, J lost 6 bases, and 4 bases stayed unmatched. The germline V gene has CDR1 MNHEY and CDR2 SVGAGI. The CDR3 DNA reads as TGTGCCAGCAGTTACGGACAGGGGGTCGGCGAGCAGTACTTC. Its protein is CASSYGQGVGEQYF.

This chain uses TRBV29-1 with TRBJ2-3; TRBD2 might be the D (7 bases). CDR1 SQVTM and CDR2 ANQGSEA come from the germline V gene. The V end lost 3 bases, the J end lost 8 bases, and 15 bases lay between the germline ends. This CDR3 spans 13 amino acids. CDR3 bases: TGCAGCGTTGATGGTGGGGGGGCTAGTACGCAGTATTTT. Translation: CSVDGGGASTQYF.

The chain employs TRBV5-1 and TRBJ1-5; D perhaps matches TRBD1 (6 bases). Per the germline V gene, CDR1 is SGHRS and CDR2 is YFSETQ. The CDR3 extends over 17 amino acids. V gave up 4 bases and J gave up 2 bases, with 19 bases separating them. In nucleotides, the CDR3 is TGCGCCAGCAGCCCTACGTCCACAGGGTTCGGCAATCAGCCCCAGCATTTT. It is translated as CASSPTSTGFGNQPQHF.

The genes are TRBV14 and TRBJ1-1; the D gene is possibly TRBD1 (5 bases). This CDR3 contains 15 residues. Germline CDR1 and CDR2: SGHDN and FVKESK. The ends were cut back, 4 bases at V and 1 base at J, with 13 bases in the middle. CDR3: CASSPGREGNTEAFF. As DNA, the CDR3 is TGTGCCAGCAGCCCAGGCAGGGAGGGGAACACTGAAGCTTTCTTT.

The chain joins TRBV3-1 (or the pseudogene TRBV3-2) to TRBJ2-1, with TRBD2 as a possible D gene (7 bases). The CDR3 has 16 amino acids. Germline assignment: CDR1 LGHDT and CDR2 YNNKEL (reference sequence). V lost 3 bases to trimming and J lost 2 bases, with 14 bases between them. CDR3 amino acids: CASSQGGRSPYNEQFF. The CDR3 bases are TGTGCCAGCAGCCAGGGGGGGCGCAGCCCCTACAATGAGCAGTTCTTC.

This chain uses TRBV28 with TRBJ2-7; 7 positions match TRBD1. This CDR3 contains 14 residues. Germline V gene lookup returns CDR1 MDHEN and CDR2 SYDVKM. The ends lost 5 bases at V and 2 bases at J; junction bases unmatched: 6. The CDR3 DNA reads TGTGCCAGCAGTAGTGGGGACAGCACCTACGAGCAGTACTTC. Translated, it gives CASSSGDSTYEQYF. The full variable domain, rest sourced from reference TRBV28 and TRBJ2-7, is DVKVTQSSRYLVKRTGEKVFLECVQDMDHENMFWYRQDPGLGLRLIYFSYDVKMKEKGDIPEGYSVSREKKERFSLILESASTNQTSMYLCASSSGDSTYEQYFGPGTRLTVT.

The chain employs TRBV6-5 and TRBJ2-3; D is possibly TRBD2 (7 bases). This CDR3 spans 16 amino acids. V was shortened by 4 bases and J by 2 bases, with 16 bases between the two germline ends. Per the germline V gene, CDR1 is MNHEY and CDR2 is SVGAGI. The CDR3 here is CASSSAGRGTTDTQYF. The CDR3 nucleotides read TGTGCCAGCAGTTCCGCAGGGAGGGGGACCACAGATACGCAGTATTTT.

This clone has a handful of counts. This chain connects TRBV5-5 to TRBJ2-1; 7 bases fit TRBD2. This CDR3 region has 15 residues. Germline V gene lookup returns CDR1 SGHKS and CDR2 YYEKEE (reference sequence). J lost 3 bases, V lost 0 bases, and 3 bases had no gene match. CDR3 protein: CASSLVLADYNEQFF. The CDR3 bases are TGTGCCAGCAGCTTGGTTCTAGCGGACTACAATGAGCAGTTCTTC.